Listed below are T cell receptor beta chains from one sample, sequenced in a study of blood T cell repertoires in COVID-19. Sequencing used immunoSEQ multiplex PCR; TCRdb keeps in-frame clones, though not all of them. The sample consists of roughly 250,000 clones, more than 70% of them appearing once. Sequencing was done on a sample of peripheral blood. The receptors were sampled from a woman in her forties who had recovered from COVID-19. Each CDR3 is given with its conserved first and last residue. Each record gives: clone size, V gene, D gene, J gene, CDR3 DNA, CDR3 protein. A D gene is named only where the DNA matches it firmly. Some rows have no size entry. The others give once, few or many, or a class for an expanded clone.

>few|TRBV14|.|TRBJ1-4
TGTGCCAGCAGCCAAGGGGCTCGTAATGAAAAACTGTTTTTT
CASSQGARNEKLFF
>.|TRBV25-1|TRBD1|TRBJ2-7
TGTGCCAGCAGCCCGGGACAGGATCTCAACGAGCAGTACTTC
CASSPGQDLNEQYF
>few|TRBV11-2|.|TRBJ1-1
TGTGCCAGCAGCTTGGGGCGACGAGCTGTGAACACTGAAGCTTTCTTT
CASSLGRRAVNTEAFF
>.|TRBV10-3|.|TRBJ1-2
TGTGCCTGTGCTGCGACAGCTTCTCTTAACTATGGCTACACCTTC
CACAATASLNYGYTF
>.|TRBV18|.|TRBJ1-4
TGTGCCAGCTCACCACAGGGGACTAATGAAAAACTGTTTTTT
CASSPQGTNEKLFF
>.|TRBV7-2|TRBD2|TRBJ2-3
TGTGCCAGCAGCCTCTTAAGACTAGCGGGGGGTGTGTTT
CASSLLRLAGGVF
>once|TRBV19|.|TRBJ1-4
TGTGCCAGTAGTGTCGGACTGGCAACTAATGAAAAACTGTTTTTT
CASSVGLATNEKLFF
>.|TRBV11-3|.|TRBJ2-3
TGTGCCAGCAGCTTAGGTGGCGGCGTCTCCGGGACGCAGTATTTT
CASSLGGGVSGTQYF
>.|TRBV6-5|TRBD1|TRBJ2-7
TGTGCCAGCAGTTACTCCATTCAGGGGGTGGGGGAGCAGTACTTC
CASSYSIQGVGEQYF
>.|TRBV5-1|TRBD1|TRBJ1-2
TGCGCCAGCAGCCAACAGGGGTCTGGGTATGGCTACACCTTC
CASSQQGSGYGYTF
>.|TRBV4-3|.|TRBJ1-1
TGCGCCAGCAGCCATGATACCTCGTGGGCGAACATGAACACTGAAGCTTTCTTT
CASSHDTSWANMNTEAFF
>once|TRBV24-1|.|TRBJ2-2
TGTGCCACCAGTGACCCCCGACGGGTAACCGGGGAGCTGTTTTTT
CATSDPRRVTGELFF
>.|TRBV5-4|.|TRBJ1-5
TGTGCCAGCAGCGCCTCCAGGGAATGGCAGCCCCAGCATTTT
CASSASREWQPQHF
>.|TRBV6-5|.|TRBJ1-2
TGTGCCAGCAGGTGGCCGGGTGTACAGGGCTATGGCTACACCTTC
CASRWPGVQGYGYTF
>.|TRBV18|.|TRBJ1-3
TGTGCCAGCTCACCGGGGGGGACATTCTCTGGAAACACCATATATTTT
CASSPGGTFSGNTIYF
>.|TRBV30|.|TRBJ1-5
TGTGCCTGGAGTCTGGGGGGGGGCAATCAGCCCCAGCATTTT
CAWSLGGGNQPQHF
>.|TRBV6-2/TRBV6-3|.|TRBJ2-3
TGTGCCAGCAGTCCCGACTCCTTCCCTACAGATACGCAGTATTTT
CASSPDSFPTDTQYF
>.|TRBV7-9|.|TRBJ2-1
TGTGCCAGCAGCAAGCACAGGGTTGAGGATGAGCAGTTCTTC
CASSKHRVEDEQFF
>.|TRBV3-1/TRBV3-2|.|TRBJ1-6
TGTGCCAGCAGTTCTACAGGTCCGAGGCCCCTCCACTTT
CASSSTGPRPLHF
>.|TRBV7-9|TRBD2|TRBJ2-1
TGTGCCAGCAGCCAACCTCTAGCGGGGGATGAGCAGTTCTTC
CASSQPLAGDEQFF
>.|TRBV2|.|TRBJ2-7
TGTGCCAGCAGAGGGGACTCCTACGAGCAGTACTTC
CASRGDSYEQYF
>.|TRBV18|.|TRBJ1-1
TGTGCCAGCTCACCTTTACAGGGATTGAACACTGAAGCTTTCTTT
CASSPLQGLNTEAFF
>.|TRBV19|TRBD1|TRBJ2-2
TGTGCCAGTAGGGGACAGGGGGGCACGAACACCGGGGAGCTGTTTTTT
CASRGQGGTNTGELFF
>.|TRBV30|.|TRBJ2-7
TGTGCCTGGAGCCGCGGGGGCGGTTCCTACGAGCAGTACTTC
CAWSRGGGSYEQYF
>.|TRBV18|TRBD2|TRBJ2-1
TGTGCCAGCTCACCACCCCGGGGACTAGCGGCCGTCCTGGGTGAGCAGTTCTTC
CASSPPRGLAAVLGEQFF
>.|TRBV6-6|TRBD2|TRBJ2-2
TGTGCCAGCAGGGGGGAGGGTTCGAACACCGGGGAGCTGTTTTTT
CASRGEGSNTGELFF
>.|TRBV5-5|TRBD2|TRBJ2-2
TGTGCCAGCAGCTTTAGACTAGCGGGAGGGCGCACCGGGGAGCTGTTTTTT
CASSFRLAGGRTGELFF
>.|TRBV7-7|.|TRBJ2-5
TGTGCTAGCAGCTTAGGCTCAGGGGCAGCGAAACAAGAGACCCAGTACTTC
CASSLGSGAAKQETQYF
>.|TRBV5-1|.|TRBJ1-4
TGCGCCAGCAGCTTGGGATGGGAGACTAATGAAAAACTGTTTTTT
CASSLGWETNEKLFF
>.|TRBV4-1|TRBD2|TRBJ2-2
TGCGCCAGCAGCCAAGAAGGAAAAAGAGCGGGGGCAAACACCGGGGAGCTGTTTTTT
CASSQEGKRAGANTGELFF
>few|TRBV7-2|.|TRBJ1-1
TGTGCCAGCAGCACCCGGGGCCGTGGGGGGGGCACTGAAGCTTTCTTT
CASSTRGRGGGTEAFF
>.|TRBV6-5|.|TRBJ2-3
TGTGCCAGCAGACCAGACAGAAAGGGCACAGATACGCAGTATTTT
CASRPDRKGTDTQYF
>.|TRBV9|.|TRBJ2-1
TGTGCCAGCAGCGCGCAGGGTTACAATGAGCAGTTCTTC
CASSAQGYNEQFF
>.|TRBV15|.|TRBJ2-7
TGTGCCACCAGCAGAGGCATGTCCGGGACACACACCTACGAGCAGTACTTC
CATSRGMSGTHTYEQYF
>.|TRBV7-2|TRBD2|TRBJ2-1
TGTGCCAGCAGCTGGCGGGGGGGGGATGATAATGAGCAGTTCTTC
CASSWRGGDDNEQFF
>once|TRBV7-8|.|TRBJ1-5
TGTGCCAGCAGCTTAGCGGCGGGGGCAGGTCAGCCCCAGCATTTT
CASSLAAGAGQPQHF
>once|TRBV6-1|TRBD1|TRBJ2-5
TGTGCCAGCAGTGAAGCGCGGGACAGGGGATGGGTAGAGACCCAGTACTTC
CASSEARDRGWVETQYF
>.|TRBV9|TRBD2|TRBJ2-7
TGTGCCAGCAGCGCCCACGGGGGGACCCTCTACGAGCAGTACTTC
CASSAHGGTLYEQYF
>.|TRBV5-1|TRBD2|TRBJ2-1
TGCGCCAGCAGCTTGGATCCTAGCGGGAGTTACAATGAGCAGTTCTTC
CASSLDPSGSYNEQFF
>.|TRBV6-5|.|TRBJ2-7
TGTGCCAGCAGCCTTCGACCAACAGCATCCTACGAGCAGTACTTC
CASSLRPTASYEQYF
>.|TRBV9|TRBD2|TRBJ2-5
TGTGCCAGCAGCTTCGGGACTAGCGGGGGGAAGGAGACCCAGTACTTC
CASSFGTSGGKETQYF
>.|TRBV28|TRBD1|TRBJ2-7
TGTGCCAGCAGTTTCTCCGGGACAGTTGGCTCCTACGAGCAGTACTTC
CASSFSGTVGSYEQYF
>.|TRBV20-1|TRBD2|TRBJ2-2
TGCAGTGCTAGTGCCGGAGAGTACCTTAGCGGGAGGAGAACCGGGGAGCTGTTTTTT
CSASAGEYLSGRRTGELFF
>.|TRBV19|.|TRBJ1-3
TGTGCCTCCTCGTTATCCCCTAATTCTGGAAACACCATATATTTT
CASSLSPNSGNTIYF
>.|TRBV6-2/TRBV6-3|TRBD2|TRBJ2-3
TGTGCCAGCAGCGATAGACTAGCGGGGGGGTCCCGAACAGATACGCAGTATTTT
CASSDRLAGGSRTDTQYF